This TCR beta chain was identified in a study of metastatic and nonmetastatic thyroid tumors. Study details: Repertoires of blood and of tissue (tumor or nodule) from malignant and benign thyroid patients were compared. General study findings and limits: Significantly higher TCR beta diversity was reportedly seen in malignant thyroid tumors than benign nodules, in blood and tumor.

This clone was seen ten or more times. Its antigen is undetermined. Germline CDR1 reads MDHEN; CDR2 reads SYDVKM. This CDR3 has 15 amino acids. Trimming removed 5 bases from V and 2 bases from J, with 13 bases in between. As handled by the study authors: A classifier for distant metastasis in papillary thyroid cancer was constructed using CDR3 differences observed across clinicopathological groups. Through MiXCR, TCRdb re-clonotyped the PCR reads. These V and J calls rely on TCRdb rather than the paper's analysis. The table has 45,000 to 65,000 clones, roughly 20% seen once; the top ten hold more than 3.5%. Each patient came to thyroid surgery without any prior treatment (of any kind).

The chain combines TRBV28 with TRBJ2-4; D possibly corresponds to TRBD1 (5 bases). The origin of this receptor is a female donor with papillary thyroid cancer or a benign thyroid nodule (not recorded which). Some clones in this sample may be carry-over from other donors' samples. The sequenced sample was blood. The CDR3 bases are TGTGCCAGCAGTCCCTCGGACAAACCCAAAAACATTCAGTACTTC. This sequence encodes CASSPSDKPKNIQYF.